Listed below are T cell receptor beta chains from one sample, sequenced in a study of blood T cell repertoires in COVID-19. Clones were sequenced by immunoSEQ multiplex PCR, and TCRdb holds only the in-frame ones, with some missing. The sample has roughly 200,000 clones, roughly 90% seen once. The sequenced sample consisted of PBMCs or T cells enriched from blood (not recorded which). These receptors all come from a man aged 18 to 30 with acute COVID-19. Each CDR3 is given with its conserved first and last residue. Each record gives: J gene, D gene, clone size, V gene, CDR3 protein. A D gene is named only where the DNA matches it firmly. Part of the rows lack a size; the others show once, few, many or a class for expanded clones.

j_gene: TRBJ1-4
d_gene: .
abundance: .
v_gene: TRBV5-1
CDR3aa: CASGRDNTEKLFF

j_gene: TRBJ1-1
d_gene: .
abundance: few
v_gene: TRBV28
CDR3aa: CASSFGQGNTEAFF

j_gene: TRBJ2-1
d_gene: .
abundance: .
v_gene: TRBV5-1
CDR3aa: CASSPDYLNEQFF

j_gene: TRBJ2-7
d_gene: .
abundance: .
v_gene: TRBV19
CDR3aa: CASSMTGVTYEQYF

j_gene: TRBJ2-3
d_gene: .
abundance: .
v_gene: TRBV9
CDR3aa: CASSTDLTSTQYF

j_gene: TRBJ2-3
d_gene: TRBD2
abundance: .
v_gene: TRBV28
CDR3aa: CASSCPGGSGSFDTQYF

j_gene: TRBJ2-6
d_gene: .
abundance: .
v_gene: TRBV28
CDR3aa: CASSLGLAGANVLTF

j_gene: TRBJ1-5
d_gene: TRBD1
abundance: .
v_gene: TRBV2
CDR3aa: CASSGQGSLGQPQHF

j_gene: TRBJ1-6
d_gene: .
abundance: .
v_gene: TRBV11-3
CDR3aa: CASSPPQGRHSPLHF

j_gene: TRBJ2-3
d_gene: TRBD2
abundance: .
v_gene: TRBV15
CDR3aa: CATSRDRTSGYLASTDTQYF

j_gene: TRBJ1-2
d_gene: TRBD1
abundance: .
v_gene: TRBV9
CDR3aa: CASSPRQGNYGYTF

j_gene: TRBJ2-7
d_gene: TRBD2
abundance: .
v_gene: TRBV18
CDR3aa: CASSRREGYEQYF

j_gene: TRBJ2-1
d_gene: .
abundance: once
v_gene: TRBV5-1
CDR3aa: CASSPSGADNEQFF

j_gene: TRBJ1-1
d_gene: .
abundance: .
v_gene: TRBV6-5
CDR3aa: CASSYGGGTEAFF

j_gene: TRBJ1-1
d_gene: .
abundance: few
v_gene: TRBV7-9
CDR3aa: CASTKTNPVNTEAFF

j_gene: TRBJ2-3
d_gene: .
abundance: .
v_gene: TRBV19
CDR3aa: CASSMGADTQYF

j_gene: TRBJ2-1
d_gene: .
abundance: .
v_gene: TRBV6-5
CDR3aa: CASISFWPYNEQFF

j_gene: TRBJ2-2
d_gene: TRBD2
abundance: .
v_gene: TRBV19
CDR3aa: CASSIGTSGRPLNTGELFF

j_gene: TRBJ2-1
d_gene: .
abundance: .
v_gene: TRBV24-1
CDR3aa: CATSAGRTQFF